This T cell receptor beta chain was sequenced during a study of T cells in Graves' hyperthyroidism and ophthalmopathy. The CDR3 has 16 amino acids. Germline loops: CDR1 LGHNA, CDR2 YSLEER. Trimming stripped 0 bases from V and 5 bases from J, with 11 bases between. Each diagnosis drew on symptoms, thyroxine, TRAb, thyroid ultrasound and orbital computed tomography findings. Details on this clonotype: Its antigen remains unidentified.

Regions amplified from RNA transcripts were the TCR beta CDR3 regions. HTBI primers were employed in a first-round RT-PCR of the TCR CDR3. TCRdb fed the multiplex PCR reads into MiXCR, producing one record per CDR3 protein. The data hold a few hundred thousand distinct CDR3 sequences, with approximately 49% observed a single time. Study findings and constraints: Ophthalmopathy, as predicted by the model, came a median roughly 6.3 months after the prediction. A 13 V-J model separated ophthalmopathy from stable hyperthyroidism. Peripheral blood also featured most of the thyroid clonotypes expanded above 0.001.

This clonotype was obtained from an adult woman with Graves' disease, either hyperthyroidism or ophthalmopathy (not recorded which). The specimen sequenced was peripheral blood or thyroid tissue (not recorded which). The J gene is TRBJ2-6, the V gene TRBV4-3; D may be TRBD1 (7 bases). CDR3 protein: CASSQDGGGWANVLTF. CDR3 sequence (DNA): TGCGCCAGCAGCCAAGATGGAGGGGGCTGGGCCAACGTCCTGACTTTC.